A selection of T cell receptor beta chains follows, all from one sample in a study of T cell responses to AZD1222 COVID-19 vaccine. The data were produced by immunoSEQ multiplex PCR, yet TCRdb's version contains in-frame clones alone and is incomplete. The repertoire holds roughly 180,000 clones, about 91% seen once, with 1.5% to 2% in the top ten. The sequences come from peripheral blood, collected on day 0 of AZD1222 vaccination. The receptors were sampled from an adult in good health. CDR3s include the opening cysteine and the closing phenylalanine or tryptophan. A D gene is named only where the DNA matches it firmly. The size field is filled for only some rows; it gives once, few, many or a size class.

CDR3: CASSQDSGVQPQHF
DNA: TGTGCCAGTAGTCAGGACTCGGGAGTACAGCCCCAGCATTTT
J: TRBJ1-5
D: -
size: -
length: 14
V: TRBV19

CDR3: CASSEFFTGEPQHF
DNA: TGTGCCAGCAGTGAATTCTTTACAGGAGAGCCCCAGCATTTT
J: TRBJ1-5
D: -
size: -
length: 14
V: TRBV6-4

CDR3: CASSRGGSGYEQYF
DNA: TGTGCCAGTAGTAGGGGAGGGAGCGGCTACGAGCAGTACTTC
J: TRBJ2-7
D: TRBD2
size: -
length: 14
V: TRBV19

CDR3: CASSERPGAKSATEAFF
DNA: TGTGCCAGCAGTGAGCGGCCAGGGGCGAAGTCGGCAACTGAAGCTTTCTTT
J: TRBJ1-1
D: -
size: -
length: 17
V: TRBV2

CDR3: CASSYQGGSSNYGYTF
DNA: TGTGCCAGCAGTTACCAGGGGGGCAGCTCCAACTATGGCTACACCTTC
J: TRBJ1-2
D: TRBD1
size: -
length: 16
V: TRBV6-5

CDR3: CAWSGQYNEQFF
DNA: TGTGCCTGGAGCGGACAATACAATGAGCAGTTCTTC
J: TRBJ2-1
D: -
size: -
length: 12
V: TRBV30

CDR3: CASSVEGGSADTQYF
DNA: TGTGCCAGCAGCGTAGAGGGCGGGAGTGCGGATACGCAGTATTTT
J: TRBJ2-3
D: TRBD2
size: -
length: 15
V: TRBV9

CDR3: CASSPWTSEDTQYF
DNA: TGTGCCAGCAGCCCCTGGACTAGCGAGGATACGCAGTATTTT
J: TRBJ2-3
D: TRBD2
size: -
length: 14
V: TRBV7-2

CDR3: CASSQDREPNEKLFF
DNA: TGTGCCAGCAGCCAAGACCGGGAGCCTAATGAAAAACTGTTTTTT
J: TRBJ1-4
D: -
size: -
length: 15
V: TRBV14

CDR3: CASSDRGTNEKLFF
DNA: TGTGCCAGTAGCGACAGGGGAACTAATGAAAAACTGTTTTTT
J: TRBJ1-4
D: TRBD1
size: -
length: 14
V: TRBV19

CDR3: CASRRGRTGELFF
DNA: TGTGCCAGCAGGAGGGGGAGGACCGGGGAGCTGTTTTTT
J: TRBJ2-2
D: -
size: -
length: 13
V: TRBV6-5

CDR3: CAWSSRTDTQYF
DNA: TGTGCCTGGAGTAGTCGGACAGATACGCAGTATTTT
J: TRBJ2-3
D: -
size: -
length: 12
V: TRBV30

CDR3: CATGTGGDNQPQHF
DNA: TGTGCCACTGGAACAGGGGGCGACAATCAGCCCCAGCATTTT
J: TRBJ1-5
D: TRBD1
size: -
length: 14
V: TRBV24-1

CDR3: CASSLSPATTEAFF
DNA: TGTGCCAGCAGTTTATCCCCAGCGACCACTGAAGCTTTCTTT
J: TRBJ1-1
D: -
size: -
length: 14
V: TRBV27

CDR3: CATSDNRGRPYEQYF
DNA: TGTGCCACCAGTGATAACAGGGGGCGGCCTTACGAGCAGTACTTC
J: TRBJ2-7
D: TRBD1
size: -
length: 15
V: TRBV24-1

CDR3: CASSAVYGYTF
DNA: TGTGCCAGCAGCGCAGTTTATGGCTACACCTTC
J: TRBJ1-2
D: -
size: -
length: 11
V: TRBV12-3/TRBV12-4

CDR3: CASSLDQFSLGGNTEAFF
DNA: TGTGCCAGCAGCTTAGATCAGTTTTCATTGGGGGGGAACACTGAAGCTTTCTTT
J: TRBJ1-1
D: -
size: once
length: 18
V: TRBV11-2

CDR3: CAWSVLSRPNQPQHF
DNA: TGTGCCTGGAGTGTACTCTCCAGGCCAAATCAGCCCCAGCATTTT
J: TRBJ1-5
D: -
size: -
length: 15
V: TRBV30

CDR3: CASSWDGRPYEQYF
DNA: TGTGCCAGCAGCTGGGACGGGAGGCCCTACGAGCAGTACTTC
J: TRBJ2-7
D: TRBD2
size: -
length: 14
V: TRBV11-1

CDR3: CASSVRLGGEQFF
DNA: TGTGCCAGCAGCGTTCGACTAGGAGGTGAGCAGTTCTTC
J: TRBJ2-1
D: -
size: -
length: 13
V: TRBV9

CDR3: CASSKIPGQGITEAFF
DNA: TGTGCCAGTAGCAAGATACCCGGACAGGGAATCACTGAAGCTTTCTTT
J: TRBJ1-1
D: TRBD1
size: -
length: 16
V: TRBV19

CDR3: CASSRGGNTEAFF
DNA: TGTGCCAGCAGCCGAGGGGGGAACACTGAAGCTTTCTTT
J: TRBJ1-1
D: -
size: -
length: 13
V: TRBV7-9

CDR3: CATSRDGRSLNEQFF
DNA: TGTGCCACCAGCAGAGATGGGCGCAGTCTCAATGAGCAGTTCTTC
J: TRBJ2-1
D: -
size: -
length: 15
V: TRBV15

CDR3: CATSPPGGNTEAFF
DNA: TGTGCCACCAGCCCTCCAGGGGGAAACACTGAAGCTTTCTTT
J: TRBJ1-1
D: TRBD1
size: -
length: 14
V: TRBV15

CDR3: CASSDTEDRVTEAFF
DNA: TGTGCCAGCAGTGACACAGAGGACAGGGTTACTGAAGCTTTCTTT
J: TRBJ1-1
D: TRBD1
size: -
length: 15
V: TRBV2

CDR3: CAWSTTGNTIYF
DNA: TGTGCCTGGAGTACAACGGGAAACACCATATATTTT
J: TRBJ1-3
D: -
size: -
length: 12
V: TRBV30

CDR3: CASSPPGRGTGAEAFF
DNA: TGTGCCAGCAGCCCGCCCGGTCGGGGTACGGGCGCTGAAGCTTTCTTT
J: TRBJ1-1
D: -
size: few
length: 16
V: TRBV3-1/TRBV3-2

CDR3: CATSSRQGGDTQYF
DNA: TGTGCCACCAGCAGCAGACAGGGAGGAGATACGCAGTATTTT
J: TRBJ2-3
D: -
size: -
length: 14
V: TRBV15

CDR3: CASSMGDRVYGYTF
DNA: TGTGCCAGTAGTATGGGAGACAGGGTCTATGGCTACACCTTC
J: TRBJ1-2
D: TRBD1
size: -
length: 14
V: TRBV19

CDR3: CASSRAGSGANVLTF
DNA: TGTGCCAGCAGTCGTGCGGGGTCTGGGGCCAACGTCCTGACTTTC
J: TRBJ2-6
D: -
size: -
length: 15
V: TRBV28

CDR3: CASSLRDRGYTEAFF
DNA: TGTGCCAGCAGCTTACGGGACAGGGGCTACACTGAAGCTTTCTTT
J: TRBJ1-1
D: TRBD1
size: -
length: 15
V: TRBV5-5

CDR3: CASSPWGGGDIQYF
DNA: TGTGCCAGCAGCCCCTGGGGTGGTGGGGACATTCAGTACTTC
J: TRBJ2-4
D: -
size: -
length: 14
V: TRBV7-2

CDR3: CASSVEGQGYEQYF
DNA: TGTGCCAGCAGCGTAGAGGGACAGGGGTACGAGCAGTACTTC
J: TRBJ2-7
D: TRBD1
size: -
length: 14
V: TRBV9

CDR3: CASRGGGFGEQYF
DNA: TGTGCCAGTAGGGGAGGGGGATTCGGCGAGCAGTACTTC
J: TRBJ2-7
D: -
size: -
length: 13
V: TRBV19

CDR3: CASSVSSSGGETQYF
DNA: TGTGCCAGCAGTGTTTCGTCTAGCGGGGGAGAGACCCAGTACTTC
J: TRBJ2-5
D: TRBD2
size: -
length: 15
V: TRBV2

CDR3: CSVLSWDEKLFF
DNA: TGCAGCGTCCTCTCATGGGATGAAAAACTGTTTTTT
J: TRBJ1-4
D: -
size: -
length: 12
V: TRBV29-1

CDR3: CATSPGTGSPSAYGYTF
DNA: TGTGCCACCAGTCCCGGGACAGGATCCCCCTCAGCATATGGCTACACCTTC
J: TRBJ1-2
D: TRBD1
size: -
length: 17
V: TRBV24-1

CDR3: CASSSTSGSSYEQYF
DNA: TGTGCCAGCAGTTCCACTAGCGGGAGCTCCTACGAGCAGTACTTC
J: TRBJ2-7
D: TRBD2
size: once
length: 15
V: TRBV6-6

CDR3: CASSRGTGSEAFF
DNA: TGTGCCAGCAGCCGGGGGACAGGGTCTGAAGCTTTCTTT
J: TRBJ1-1
D: TRBD1
size: -
length: 13
V: TRBV6-5

CDR3: CAWSVGGTGELFF
DNA: TGTGCCTGGAGTGTTGGAGGCACCGGGGAGCTGTTTTTT
J: TRBJ2-2
D: -
size: -
length: 13
V: TRBV30

CDR3: CASTPGQTNTEAFF
DNA: TGCGCCAGCACCCCCGGCCAAACGAACACTGAAGCTTTCTTT
J: TRBJ1-1
D: -
size: -
length: 14
V: TRBV5-1

CDR3: CASSLSIGEGSSYEQYF
DNA: TGTGCCAGCAGTTTATCGATCGGAGAGGGGAGCTCCTACGAGCAGTACTTC
J: TRBJ2-7
D: -
size: -
length: 17
V: TRBV27

CDR3: CASSPGKGGFGELFF
DNA: TGTGCCAGCAGCCCGGGAAAGGGAGGTTTCGGGGAGCTGTTTTTT
J: TRBJ2-2
D: -
size: -
length: 15
V: TRBV7-3

CDR3: CASSYKQKENTEAFF
DNA: TGCGCCAGCAGCTATAAACAGAAGGAGAACACTGAAGCTTTCTTT
J: TRBJ1-1
D: -
size: -
length: 15
V: TRBV4-1

CDR3: CASSEPGLWNTGELFF
DNA: TGTGCCAGCAGCGAACCGGGACTATGGAACACCGGGGAGCTGTTTTTT
J: TRBJ2-2
D: TRBD2
size: -
length: 16
V: TRBV5-5

CDR3: CASSLYGGSNQPQHF
DNA: TGTGCCAGCAGTCTCTATGGGGGATCTAATCAGCCCCAGCATTTT
J: TRBJ1-5
D: -
size: -
length: 15
V: TRBV2

CDR3: CASSYSGSSYNEQFF
DNA: TGTGCCAGCAGTTATAGCGGGAGCTCCTACAATGAGCAGTTCTTC
J: TRBJ2-1
D: TRBD2
size: -
length: 15
V: TRBV6-5

CDR3: CASSMSGAMIYEQYF
DNA: TGTGCCAGTAGTATGAGCGGGGCTATGATATACGAGCAGTACTTC
J: TRBJ2-7
D: TRBD2
size: -
length: 15
V: TRBV19

CDR3: CASSPPGGDMNTEAFF
DNA: TGTGCCAGCAGCCCACCCGGTGGAGACATGAACACTGAAGCTTTCTTT
J: TRBJ1-1
D: -
size: -
length: 16
V: TRBV14

CDR3: CASSSRSDRNTEAFF
DNA: TGTGCCAGCAGTTCCCGCTCCGACAGGAACACTGAAGCTTTCTTT
J: TRBJ1-1
D: -
size: -
length: 15
V: TRBV28

CDR3: CASGGLNSGNTIYF
DNA: TGTGCCAGCGGTGGGCTAAACTCTGGAAACACCATATATTTT
J: TRBJ1-3
D: -
size: -
length: 14
V: TRBV27

CDR3: CAIAGQGGTEAFF
DNA: TGTGCCATCGCCGGACAGGGGGGAACTGAAGCTTTCTTT
J: TRBJ1-1
D: TRBD1
size: -
length: 13
V: TRBV10-3

CDR3: CASRGGRLKTTYEQYF
DNA: TGTGCCAGCAGGGGGGGCAGACTTAAGACTACCTACGAGCAGTACTTC
J: TRBJ2-7
D: -
size: once
length: 16
V: TRBV2

CDR3: CASSVSGTTPYNEQFF
DNA: TGCGCCAGCAGCGTATCCGGGACTACGCCTTACAATGAGCAGTTCTTC
J: TRBJ2-1
D: TRBD2
size: -
length: 16
V: TRBV5-1

CDR3: CASSSIRVDLNTEAFF
DNA: TGTGCCAGCAGCTCCATTCGGGTTGACTTGAACACTGAAGCTTTCTTT
J: TRBJ1-1
D: -
size: -
length: 16
V: TRBV28

CDR3: CSASPSRRETQYF
DNA: TGCAGTGCTAGTCCCAGCCGCCGGGAGACCCAGTACTTC
J: TRBJ2-5
D: -
size: -
length: 13
V: TRBV20-1